The T cell receptor (beta chain) described here comes from a study of cytomegalovirus exposure and HLA in healthy donors. Study-level background: As an earlier analysis found, about 179 million T cells yielded 95 million to 130 million unique TCR beta sequences.

Overall study results and limits: Sequencing likely generated an artifact that appeared as a cluster of highly shared sequence variants.

Germline lookup yields CDR1 MDHEN and CDR2 SYDVKM. The CDR3 consists of 13 residues. The germline V and J ends were trimmed by 6 bases and 2 bases, with 10 bases remaining between them. Use of 60 Vbeta and 13 Jbeta primers characterized the PCR. TCRdb's copy holds only in-frame clones and misses some; the assay was immunoSEQ multiplex PCR. The table has over 80,000 clones, roughly 74% seen once; the top ten hold approximately 15%. Regarding this clone: Its matching antigen is unknown.

The chain combines TRBV28 with TRBJ2-5; possibly TRBD1 for D (6 bases). Sequencing input: PBMCs. This clonotype was sampled from a woman younger than 35 in good health and CMV-seropositive. CDR3 nucleotides: TGTGCCAGCAGGACCACAGGGCAAGAGACCCAGTACTTC. Amino acid sequence: CASRTTGQETQYF.